A selection of T cell receptor beta chains follows, all from one sample in a study of OX40 agonist ivuxolimab in advanced cancers. Sequenced by immunoSEQ multiplex PCR; TCRdb stores in-frame clones only, minus some. The sample holds some 40,000 clones; around 89% are singletons and the top ten take around 17%. The source material was CD4+ or CD8+ T cells sorted from blood, sampled in a trial of the OX40 agonist ivuxolimab. Receptor source: an adult with an advanced solid tumor such as melanoma, head and neck, liver or kidney cancer. Both conserved end residues are part of each CDR3. A D gene is named only where the DNA matches it firmly. Where a row states a size, it is once, few, many or the class of an expanded clone; other rows omit it.

CDR3 DNA,CDR3 protein,J gene,D gene,V gene,clone size
TGTGCCAGCTCACCAGGGACCCTAGAGACCCAGTACTTC,CASSPGTLETQYF,TRBJ2-5,.,TRBV18,.
TGTGCCAGCAGGAATAAGTACCAACCCTACGAGCAGTACTTC,CASRNKYQPYEQYF,TRBJ2-7,.,TRBV6-5,.
TGTGCCAGCAGCGTTAGTGGGGATTCGTCCTACAACACCATATATTTT,CASSVSGDSSYNTIYF,TRBJ1-3,.,TRBV9,.
TGTGCCAGCAGTTTGTCCGCAGGGGGCGAGCAGTACTTC,CASSLSAGGEQYF,TRBJ2-7,TRBD1,TRBV27,.
TGCGCCAGCAGCCCAAGGACAGGGTCAACCACAGATACGCAGTATTTT,CASSPRTGSTTDTQYF,TRBJ2-3,TRBD1,TRBV4-1,.
TGTGCCTGGAGAGGGAACAATGAAGCTTTCTTT,CAWRGNNEAFF,TRBJ1-1,.,TRBV30,few
TGTGCCAGTAGTATAGACCCACCTGGGACAGTCGGAGAGACCCAGTACTTC,CASSIDPPGTVGETQYF,TRBJ2-5,TRBD1,TRBV19,.
TGTGCCAGCAGGGGCATTGGGGCCTCCTACAATGAGCAGTTCTTC,CASRGIGASYNEQFF,TRBJ2-1,.,TRBV6-5,few
TGTGCCAGCAGTACCCGGACAGGCTATGGCTACACCTTC,CASSTRTGYGYTF,TRBJ1-2,TRBD1,TRBV6-5,.
TGTGCCAGCAGGTCGACAGGGTTTAGCAATCAGCCCCAGCATTTT,CASRSTGFSNQPQHF,TRBJ1-5,TRBD1,TRBV6-5,.
TGTGCCAGCAGCGTAGACCAGGCCGACTATGGCTACACCTTC,CASSVDQADYGYTF,TRBJ1-2,.,TRBV9,.
TGTGCTAGTGGTTTAGGGGACAGCCACACCGGGGAGCTGTTTTTT,CASGLGDSHTGELFF,TRBJ2-2,TRBD1,TRBV12-5,.
TGTGCCAGCAGCGCCACTGGGCTAGCGAGACAGTACGAGCAGTACTTC,CASSATGLARQYEQYF,TRBJ2-7,.,TRBV9,.
TGCGCCAGCAGCCAAGGTATCATAGGACACTTGAACACTGAAGCTTTCTTT,CASSQGIIGHLNTEAFF,TRBJ1-1,.,TRBV4-1,.
TGTGCCAGCAGCGGGGGACTCTATCTTTACGAGCAGTACTTC,CASSGGLYLYEQYF,TRBJ2-7,.,TRBV11-2,.
TGTGCCAGCAGCTTCGGGACCCCGGCTGAGACCCAGTACTTC,CASSFGTPAETQYF,TRBJ2-5,.,TRBV5-6,.
TGTGCCAGCAGCTTGGTAGGGGCAGTCACCGGGGAGCTGTTTTTT,CASSLVGAVTGELFF,TRBJ2-2,.,TRBV5-4,.
TGCGCCAGCAGCCATGGGACTAGCGGGAGGCGCGAGCAGTACTTC,CASSHGTSGRREQYF,TRBJ2-7,TRBD2,TRBV4-1,.
TGTGCTAGTGGCCCGGGACTAGCGGCTTACAATGAGCAGTTCTTC,CASGPGLAAYNEQFF,TRBJ2-1,TRBD2,TRBV12-5,.
TGTGCCTGGAGTGATTTTCCGGGACTCCACAACAATGAGCAGTTCTTC,CAWSDFPGLHNNEQFF,TRBJ2-1,.,TRBV30,.
TGTGCCAGCAGCCAAGCCAATGAGCAGTTCTTC,CASSQANEQFF,TRBJ2-1,.,TRBV4-2,.
TGTGCCAGCAGTGAAGGGCAGGCCACCGGGGAGCTGTTTTTT,CASSEGQATGELFF,TRBJ2-2,.,TRBV6-1,.
TGTGCCAGCAGTCCCCCCCTCCACTTT,CASSPPLHF,TRBJ1-6,.,TRBV6-1,.
TGTGCCAGCAGCTTGGACAGGAACACTGAAGCTTTCTTT,CASSLDRNTEAFF,TRBJ1-1,.,TRBV7-9,.
TGTGCCAGCAGCCAAGGAGGCCGCTGGAGGAACATTCAGTACTTC,CASSQGGRWRNIQYF,TRBJ2-4,.,TRBV14,.
TGTGCCAGCAGCCGGTCGCAGGGGCTGGAGACCCAGTACTTC,CASSRSQGLETQYF,TRBJ2-5,.,TRBV5-6,.
TGTGCCAGCAGGGGACAGGGGGAAGAAAAACTGTTTTTT,CASRGQGEEKLFF,TRBJ1-4,TRBD1,TRBV2,.
TGTGCCAGCAGCTTGACACAGGGGGGACCCCTCCACTTT,CASSLTQGGPLHF,TRBJ1-6,TRBD1,TRBV7-6,.
TGTGCCAGCAGCTTAAGGCAGATTCTCTCCTACGAGCAGTACTTC,CASSLRQILSYEQYF,TRBJ2-7,.,TRBV11-2,.
TGTGCCAGCAGTGATATGGTTCCAGGTGAACTAGATACGCAGTATTTT,CASSDMVPGELDTQYF,TRBJ2-3,.,TRBV2,.
TGTGCCAGCAGTCACAGGGATAGCTCCTACAATGAGCAGTTCTTC,CASSHRDSSYNEQFF,TRBJ2-1,.,TRBV27,.
TGTGCCAGCCACAGCTCCACTGAAGCTTTCTTT,CASHSSTEAFF,TRBJ1-1,.,TRBV27,.
TGTGCCAGCAGTTTGGTTCCAGTCTATGGCTACACCTTC,CASSLVPVYGYTF,TRBJ1-2,.,TRBV6-5,.
TGCGCCACCAGCGGTGGGGCCAGCTATGGCTACACCTTC,CATSGGASYGYTF,TRBJ1-2,.,TRBV15,.
TGTGCCAGTAGGGAGCGTGGGGGGGATTTTGCCAGGAACACTGAAGCTTTCTTT,CASRERGGDFARNTEAFF,TRBJ1-1,.,TRBV19,once
TGTGCCAGCAGCATCAAGGGGGTATTCACCTACGAGCAGTACTTC,CASSIKGVFTYEQYF,TRBJ2-7,.,TRBV4-2,.
TGCAGCGTTGAATATTCGGGACGTTACGAGCAGTACTTC,CSVEYSGRYEQYF,TRBJ2-7,.,TRBV29-1,.
TGTGCCAGCAGCCCCCTCGACTCGACCAACTACAATGAGCAGTTCTTC,CASSPLDSTNYNEQFF,TRBJ2-1,.,TRBV9,.
TGTGCCAGCAGCCCACGCCCCTACGAGCAGTACTTC,CASSPRPYEQYF,TRBJ2-7,.,TRBV9,.
TGTGCCAGCAGTTCTAACTATGGCTACACCTTC,CASSSNYGYTF,TRBJ1-2,.,TRBV9,.
TGTGCCACCAGCAGACAATCAGGGGAAAACCGCCTATACTACGAGCAGTACTTC,CATSRQSGENRLYYEQYF,TRBJ2-7,.,TRBV15,.
TGTGCCAGTAGTATAGGTCCCAGAGAAGCTTTCTTT,CASSIGPREAFF,TRBJ1-1,.,TRBV19,.
TGTGCCAGCAGCCCGGGACAGGTCTATGGCTACACCTTC,CASSPGQVYGYTF,TRBJ1-2,TRBD1,TRBV7-9,.
TGCGCCAGCAGCCATCGCAGCCAAGGCGGGGAGCTGTTTTTT,CASSHRSQGGELFF,TRBJ2-2,.,TRBV4-1,.
TGTGCCTGGAACTTACAGGGACTTTATGGCTACACCTTC,CAWNLQGLYGYTF,TRBJ1-2,.,TRBV30,.
TGTGCCAGCAGTAGTGGACGGAGAGACACTGAAGCTTTCTTT,CASSSGRRDTEAFF,TRBJ1-1,.,TRBV6-5,.
TGTGCCAGCAGCTTGGTGCAACAGTCCGAGCAGTACTTC,CASSLVQQSEQYF,TRBJ2-7,.,TRBV5-6,.
TGTGCCAGCAGCCGACGGGACAGGGGGAAAGAACGAAGAACCGGGGAGCTGTTTTTT,CASSRRDRGKERRTGELFF,TRBJ2-2,TRBD1,TRBV9,.
TGCGCCAGCAGAACATTTCCTACGGGGGCCAATCAGCCCCAGCATTTT,CASRTFPTGANQPQHF,TRBJ1-5,.,TRBV5-1,once
TGTGCCAGCAGCACCTCGACAGGGAGGGCCAAAAACATTCAGTACTTC,CASSTSTGRAKNIQYF,TRBJ2-4,.,TRBV7-9,.
TGTGCCAGCAGCCAGCGTCATGCCGGGGAGCTGTTTTTT,CASSQRHAGELFF,TRBJ2-2,.,TRBV6-5,once
TGTGCCAGCAGCCTGGGTTCCTACGAGCAGTACTTC,CASSLGSYEQYF,TRBJ2-7,.,TRBV7-9,.
TGTGCCAGCAGTACAGGGGGCACGGTTTACGAGCAGTACTTC,CASSTGGTVYEQYF,TRBJ2-7,TRBD1,TRBV6-1,.
TGTGCCAGCAGCTTAGATGGGATAGCGGGTTCGAGGGAGCAGTTCTTC,CASSLDGIAGSREQFF,TRBJ2-1,TRBD2,TRBV7-8,.